This T cell receptor (beta chain) was recorded in a study of blood T cell repertoires in COVID-19. Study context: COVID-19 samples collected from the United States, Italy and Spain covered acute and convalescent phases.

Per the germline V gene, CDR1 is SGHRS and CDR2 is YFSETQ. V lost 1 base, J lost 6 bases, and 6 bases stayed unmatched. CDR3 length: 16 amino acids. How the authors handled the data: Amplification of reference gene primers provided the estimated nucleated cell counts. Generated by immunoSEQ multiplex PCR, the TCRdb table keeps only in-frame clones and is missing some. Clonal size and the V and J genes are those of that table, whereas D and trimming came from the DNA. This sample has 9,000 to 15,000 clones; around 71% occur once, and the top ten carry roughly 6.7%. Seattle participants joined during active infection and were tracked over time.

The sequenced material came from peripheral blood. This receptor was taken from a man in his 60s with COVID-19, enrolled during active disease. The V call is TRBV5-1, the J call TRBJ2-2; TRBD2 matches 10 bases. The CDR3 sequence is CASSLLLAGASGELFF. The CDR3, as DNA: TGCGCCAGCAGCTTGCTCCTAGCGGGAGCATCCGGGGAGCTGTTTTTT.